These 25 T cell receptor beta chains were sequenced from one sample in a study of CXCR3-negative and CXCR3-positive naive CD8 T cells (dated by TCRdb to 2018 to 2020). Instrument on record: NextSeq 550. The Human TCR Profiling Kit (MiLaboratory) was used to make UMI-labeled 5' RACE TRB cDNA libraries. TCRdb reprocessed the reads, so every CDR3 protein sequence counts as one entry and DNA is not shown. The sample table includes fewer than 95,000 distinct CDR3 sequences. Approximately 1.7% of the sample lies in the top ten. The sequenced material came from naive CXCR3- CD8+ T cells from blood. What this sample's cell subset or site label stands for: CD45RO-CCR7+CD27+CD95- naive CD8+ T cells lacking CXCR3 (TNR3-). All receptors come from a human donor in good health. Some clones in this sample may be carry-over from other donors' samples.

This rearrangement joins TRBV6-6 to TRBJ2-7; TCRdb returns TRBD1, unconfirmable since there is no DNA. Germline V lookup: CDR1 MNHNY, CDR2 SVGAGI (reference sequence). This CDR3 has 15 residues. The CDR3 region is CASSYSRTGVGEQYF.

The chain joins TRBV7-9 to TRBJ1-1; TCRdb's D call, TRBD1, is unchecked because there is no DNA. There are 12 residues in the CDR3. Germline loops: CDR1 SEHNR, CDR2 FQNEAQ (reference sequence). The CDR3 loop is CASSFGQGEAFF.

The rearrangement uses TRBV19 and TRBJ2-7. Germline CDR1 and CDR2: LNHDA and SQIVND (reference sequence). The CDR3 consists of 13 residues. The CDR3: CASRSRSSYEQYF.

This chain joins TRBV29-1 and TRBJ2-5. Germline CDR1 reads SQVTM; CDR2 reads ANQGSEA. This CDR3 has 15 amino acids. CDR3 sequence: CSVEVVRGVQETQYF.

J is TRBJ1-1 and V is TRBV4-1. This CDR3 is 16 amino acids long. Germline CDR1 and CDR2: MGHRA and YSYEKL. The CDR3 sequence: CASSQDRSGINTEAFF.

J is TRBJ2-3 and V is TRBV29-1; TCRdb calls TRBD2, which cannot be checked without DNA. CDR1 and CDR2 (germline): SQVTM, ANQGSEA. There are 13 residues in the CDR3. Here the CDR3 reads CSVQAGVLNTQYF.

This rearrangement joins TRBV12-3 or TRBV12-4 to TRBJ2-1. The CDR3 consists of 16 residues. Here the CDR3 reads CASSLLQVSSYNEQFF.

This rearrangement joins TRBV7-2 to TRBJ2-1; TCRdb reports TRBD1, a call that lacks DNA to check it against. This CDR3 has 16 residues. Germline V gives CDR1 SGHTA, CDR2 FQGNSA. The CDR3 sequence: CASSLWGASSYNEQFF. Together with reference TRBV7-2 and TRBJ2-1, the CDR3 gives the full variable domain: GAGVSQSPSNKVTEKGKDVELRCDPISGHTALYWYRQSLGQGLEFLIYFQGNSAPDKSGLPSDRFSAERTGGSVSTLTIQRTQQEDSAVYLCASSLWGASSYNEQFFGPGTRLTVL.

The chain joins TRBV5-1 to TRBJ2-7; the D call of TRBD1 rests on TCRdb alone, since no DNA is present to check it. Germline-derived CDR1 and CDR2 are SGHRS and YFSETQ. This CDR3 is built from 13 residues. CDR3 loop: CASSSAGGYEQYF.

This chain uses TRBV19 with TRBJ2-2; the TRBD2 assignment by TCRdb is unverifiable without DNA. The CDR3 length is 16 residues. Germline V gene sequence: CDR1 LNHDA, CDR2 SQIVND (reference sequence). CDR3 sequence reads: CASSELAGTYTGELFF.

V usage is TRBV5-1 and J usage is TRBJ2-7. The CDR3 runs to 13 residues. Germline V gene sequence: CDR1 SGHRS, CDR2 YFSETQ. This CDR3 is CASSPSRPYEQYF.

The chain couples TRBV6-6 to TRBJ1-5; there is no DNA to check the TCRdb D call of TRBD1. Germline V gene data show CDR1 as MNHNY and CDR2 as SVGAGI (reference sequence). This CDR3 has 15 amino acids. The CDR3 spells CASSYEGAANQPQHF.

The chain joins TRBV12-3 or TRBV12-4 to TRBJ2-3. This CDR3 is 14 amino acids long. This CDR3 reads CASSFDGDPDTQYF.

The CDR3 region is CASSTSGLYTGELFF. The chain employs TRBV27 and TRBJ2-2; no DNA is available, so the TRBD2 call from TCRdb remains unchecked. Germline values: CDR1 MNHEY, CDR2 SMNVEV (reference sequence). CDR3 length: 15 amino acids.

This chain links TRBV2 with TRBJ1-5; as DNA is missing, the TRBD1 call by TCRdb cannot be tested. The germline V gene encodes CDR1 SNHLY and CDR2 FYNNEI. This CDR3 region has 13 residues. CDR3 loop: CASSYRGGQPQHF.

The V gene is TRBV28, the J gene TRBJ2-3; TCRdb reports TRBD2, a call that lacks DNA to check it against. CDR3 length equals 16 residues. Germline CDR1 is MDHEN and CDR2 is SYDVKM. CDR3 loop: CASSSMTSGRLDTQYF.

The genes are TRBV6-2 or TRBV6-3 and TRBJ2-2; the D gene TCRdb calls, TRBD1, cannot be checked with no DNA. The germline CDR1 and CDR2 sequences are MNHEY and SVGEGT. The CDR3 totals 14 residues. The CDR3 protein is CASSPGQTTGELFF.

The genes are TRBV28 and TRBJ2-3; the TCRdb D gene call, TRBD2, has no DNA to confirm it. Germline assignment: CDR1 MDHEN and CDR2 SYDVKM. The CDR3 is made up of 15 amino acids. This CDR3 is CASTPWSGSTDTQYF.

J is TRBJ2-7 and V is TRBV4-3; there is no DNA to check the TCRdb D call of TRBD2. This CDR3 is 14 amino acids long. Germline CDR1 LGHNA, CDR2 YSLEER. CDR3 protein: CASSPGLAGHEQYF.

This chain joins TRBV15 and TRBJ2-5; TCRdb's assignment of TRBD1 cannot be checked, as there is no DNA. CDR3 length: 16 residues. Germline V CDR1 and CDR2: LNHNV, YYDKDF (reference sequence). This CDR3 is CATSEYRDRNQETQYF.

The chain's CDR3 is CSAFSLGTGELFF. The chain recombines TRBV29-1 with TRBJ2-2. The CDR3 is made up of 13 amino acids. In germline, CDR1 is SQVTM, CDR2 ANQGSEA.

The V call is TRBV6-2 or TRBV6-3, the J call TRBJ2-2. The CDR3 length is 12 residues. Per the germline V gene, CDR1 is MNHEY and CDR2 is SVGEGT. The CDR3 region is CASIQNTGELFF.

CDR3 protein: CASSLAAGGSDNEQFF. This chain joins TRBV7-8 and TRBJ2-1; TCRdb's assignment of TRBD2 cannot be checked, as there is no DNA. Per germline, CDR1 SGHVS and CDR2 FQNEAQ. CDR3 length equals 16 residues.

The V and J genes are TRBV28 and TRBJ1-1. In germline, CDR1 is MDHEN, CDR2 SYDVKM. The CDR3 runs 14 residues. The CDR3: CASSFPQLGTEAFF. The full variable domain, in which reference TRBV28 and TRBJ1-1 provide the parts outside the CDR3, is DVKVTQSSRYLVKRTGEKVFLECVQDMDHENMFWYRQDPGLGLRLIYFSYDVKMKEKGDIPEGYSVSREKKERFSLILESASTNQTSMYLCASSFPQLGTEAFFGQGTRLTVV.

The chain recombines TRBV4-3 with TRBJ2-7; TCRdb selects TRBD1, and the lack of DNA leaves this call unchecked. Germline CDR1 is LGHNA and CDR2 is YSLEER. The CDR3 runs to 15 residues. The CDR3 spells CASSQDREGAYEQYF.